The text below deals with one TCR beta chain. This clonotype was seen a handful of times. Its specific antigen is unknown. Within one base of it there is no much larger clone, and no base qualities were kept. The data derive from a study of blood T cells in healthy people across ages (dated by TCRdb to between 2014 and 2016). Broadly, across the study: In model experiments, template switching captured roughly one uniquely barcoded TCR beta cDNA molecule for every two T cells. Using deep sequencing normalized with unique cDNA molecular identifiers, the study measured how TCR beta repertoire diversity changes with age. The donors were split into four age groups: young (average around 15 years), middle-aged (roughly 42), aged (over 55) and long-lived (under 90). The study analyzed two additional independent replicas of 1 million unique cDNA reads from the same blood draw for two donors, one aged 18 to 29 and one aged 80 or older.

The library was built by means of 5' RACE. TCRdb records Illumina HiSeq 2500 as the sequencer. A second PCR of roughly 7 to 12 cycles was run with a J-beta primer mix and a sample-barcoded 5' primer. A unique molecular identifier was introduced onto each TCR beta cDNA molecule by a template-switch 5' adaptor carrying 12 random nucleotides. At least 2.5 million CDR3-containing paired-end reads were obtained from each sample. The Mint cDNA synthesis kit, primed by a TRBC-specific oligonucleotide, was used to synthesize first-strand cDNA from all RNA. Following uracil-DNA glycosylase treatment, all cDNA underwent a first 18-cycle PCR with the universal primers M1SS and BC2_uni_R. Processing in the source paper ran as follows. Each sample was normalized by randomly selecting 1 million high-quality reads, each carrying a distinct molecular identifier. Reads with shared molecular identifiers were discarded instead of being binned into consensus sequences. MiTCR, with a Q25 quality threshold and the strictest error-elimination algorithm, was used for CDR3 identification, clonotype clustering and error correction. Lower-bound total TCR beta diversity was estimated with a nonparametric unseen species model using Euler transformation. The raw public reads went through TCRdb reprocessing: fastp at Q25, MiXCR clone calling, in-frame beta chains kept. Every distinct CDR3 protein forms one entry, paired with its most common genes and DNA. The V and J calls and clone size come from TCRdb's table, not from the authors' own analysis. The sample yields approximately 780,000 distinct CDR3 sequences; roughly 26% were counted once. In total, the top ten clones hold about 3% of the sample.

The V end gives up 7 bases and the J end 0 bases, leaving 5 bases in the junction not matched to a gene. The germline V gene (reference sequence) sets CDR1 to SEHNR and CDR2 to FQNEAQ. Counted from cysteine to phenylalanine, this CDR3 has 15 amino acids. Here the CDR3 DNA is all that survives: 45 bases in frame from base 1. General study outcomes and caveats: Estimates of total diversity based on one million sequenced T cells were considered lower bounds and underestimates. Compared with the aged group, more naive CD4+ T cells, fewer expanded clones and increased TCR diversity were shown by the long-lived group, suggesting age selection. As age increased, observed TCR beta diversity per million T cells dropped in a roughly linear way, and a significant reduction was already evident by age about 40. The percentage of naive T cells measured by flow cytometry correlated strongly with observed TCR beta diversity. Since profiling was done on bulk unsorted PBMCs, naive and antigen-experienced compartments could not be conclusively compared. Donor CMV infection status was unknown, potentially confounding age-related changes in expanded clonotypes.

Donors were 40 or so systemically healthy Caucasian individuals from Russia aged roughly 6 to 100 years. Ten milliliters of peripheral blood were drawn from each donor into EDTA-treated Vacutainer tubes. Ficoll-Paque density-gradient centrifugation was used to isolate PBMCs, with at least 7 million obtained per sample. Total RNA, at least 5 micrograms per sample, was extracted from PBMCs with Trizol reagent. The percentages of naive CD45RAhigh/CD27high T cells were determined by flow cytometry on a PBMC aliquot from every donor. These same records also appear under a second study, on T cells of mothers and their children. From the second report: Donors were nine systemically healthy Caucasian individuals: three mothers and their six children. cDNA synthesis consumed the entire amount of extracted RNA, loaded at about 1.6 ug RNA in each 15 ul reaction. In the second PCR, the M1S primer added sample barcodes and 2-4 random nucleotides. Over 9.5 million TCR beta CDR3 reads were obtained for each mother, and 2.5 million to 3 million reads were obtained for each child. Thymic selection shapes the output of TCR recombination in a similar way in related and unrelated pairs, and inherited differences have a minor effect. Normalized repertoire overlap in related mother-child pairs was always slightly higher than in unrelated mother-child pairs, but the difference was never significant. With a sensitivity of approximately 93 clones per million clonotypes, no persistent microchimeric T cell clones were detected. In the study, deep NGS was used to compare the TCR beta repertoires of mothers and children, and features distinguishing related mother-child pairs from unrelated individuals were sought. On average, the children were roughly 10 +/- 4 years old, while the mothers were around 42 +/- 4 years old. After adapter ligation with NEBNext reagents, the libraries were sequenced on Illumina HiSeq 2000 with 100+100 nt paired-end reads. To prevent cross-contamination, the mother and child libraries were prepared one month apart and sequenced in separate runs. For each donor, somewhere between roughly 450,000 and 2,200,000 distinct TCR beta clonotypes were identified. Naive TCR beta clonotypes were estimated from low-frequency clonotypes matched to each donor's FACS-determined naive share, without sorting.

The sequence links TRBV7-9 to TRBJ1-3; 8 bases in the junction line up with TRBD1. The receptor was derived from a boy younger than 18 in good health. Sequencing was performed on blood. The DNA sequence is as follows: TGTGCCAGCACCCGGACAGGGAGCTCTGGAAACACCATATATTTT. Translated, this is CASTRTGSSGNTIYF.